A selection of T cell receptor beta chains follows, all from one sample in a study of identical twins. In TCRdb, the 5' RACE reads were re-called with MiXCR into one record per CDR3 protein. This repertoire shows roughly 570,000 distinct CDR3 sequences, roughly 9.5% found once; its top ten account for approximately 3.2%. Another study also made use of these data, one on yellow fever vaccine responses in identical twins.

Specimen: PBMCs. The receptors here all came from a woman between 18 and 30 years old in good health. The CDR3 runs from the conserved cysteine through the conserved F or W. Fields, in order: J gene, CDR3 length, V gene, clone size, D gene, CDR3 DNA, CDR3 protein. D genes are given only for firm matches. Size is omitted from some rows. Given values are once, few, many or a class for expanded clones.

>TRBJ2-5|12|TRBV24-1|many|.
TGTGCCACCAAGGGGGGAGAAGAGACCCAGTACTTC
CATKGGEETQYF
>TRBJ2-7|15|TRBV15|.|TRBD1
TGTGCCACCAGCCAGACAGGGGGACCCTCCTACGAGCAGTACTTC
CATSQTGGPSYEQYF
>TRBJ1-1|13|TRBV25-1|.|TRBD1
TGTGCCACCGCGGACAGGGAGGGCACTGAAGCTTTCTTT
CATADREGTEAFF
>TRBJ2-2|13|TRBV20-1|many|.
TGCAGTGTTCCGGGGCCGAACACCGGGGAGCTGTTTTTT
CSVPGPNTGELFF
>TRBJ2-7|13|TRBV12-3/TRBV12-4|many|.
TGTGCCAGCAGCCTAAGTTCCGGTTACGAGCAGTACTTC
CASSLSSGYEQYF
>TRBJ2-3|13|TRBV6-2/TRBV6-3|.|.
TGTGCCAGCAGTTACACGGGGGAAGATACGCAGTATTTT
CASSYTGEDTQYF
>TRBJ2-1|15|TRBV7-9|few|TRBD2
TGTGCCAGCAGCTTCCCGGGACTAGCCAACAATGAGCAGTTCTTC
CASSFPGLANNEQFF
>TRBJ2-1|15|TRBV6-5|many|.
TGTGCCAGCAGTTACTCGGCCCAGGGTTACAATGAGCAGTTCTTC
CASSYSAQGYNEQFF
>TRBJ1-1|10|TRBV20-1|few|TRBD1
TGCAGTGCCGGGACAGCTGAAGCTTTCTTT
CSAGTAEAFF
>TRBJ1-2|10|TRBV12-3/TRBV12-4|.|.
TGTGCCAGCCGGCTCCATGGCTACACCTTC
CASRLHGYTF
>TRBJ2-5|18|TRBV4-2|many|TRBD2
TGTGCCAGCAGCCAAGATTTCACTAGCGGGGGCCGTGGGGAGACCCAGTACTTC
CASSQDFTSGGRGETQYF
>TRBJ2-3|11|TRBV30|.|.
TGTGCCTGGAGTGCGGGGAATACGCAGTATTTT
CAWSAGNTQYF
>TRBJ2-1|16|TRBV5-1|few|TRBD2
TGCGCCAGCAGCCCGGGGGGTGGATGGGCAGAGAATGAGCAGTTCTTC
CASSPGGGWAENEQFF
>TRBJ2-1|11|TRBV19|.|TRBD2
TGTGCCAGTAGTATGGGGGGGGAGCAGTTCTTC
CASSMGGEQFF
>TRBJ2-1|16|TRBV5-1|few|TRBD2
TGCGCCAGCAGCGTATTGGGCGGGGGGGCCCTGGATGAGCAGTTCTTC
CASSVLGGGALDEQFF
>TRBJ2-1|16|TRBV15|many|TRBD1
TGTGCCACCAGCAAAGACGAGGACAGGATCTACAATGAGCAGTTCTTC
CATSKDEDRIYNEQFF
>TRBJ2-7|14|TRBV7-9|.|TRBD2
TGTGCCAGCAGCTCCCAGGCGGGAGGGTACGAGCAGTACTTC
CASSSQAGGYEQYF
>TRBJ2-1|15|TRBV27|many|.
TGTGCCAGCAGTTTATGGGGACCGGGGGGCCATGAGCAGTTCTTC
CASSLWGPGGHEQFF
>TRBJ1-1|16|TRBV28|few|.
TGTGCCAGCAGTTTAGCACCGGGGACCCTGAACACTGAAGCTTTCTTT
CASSLAPGTLNTEAFF
>TRBJ2-2|15|TRBV25-1|.|.
TGTGCCAGCAGTGAATCCGGGGCAGGGACCGGGGAGCTGTTTTTT
CASSESGAGTGELFF
>TRBJ2-1|14|TRBV20-1|.|.
TGCAGTGCGAGACCCCGCAGCTCCTACAATGAGCAGTTCTTC
CSARPRSSYNEQFF
>TRBJ2-2|13|TRBV20-1|few|TRBD2
TGCAGTGCTCCGGGACTAGCATCCGGGGAGCTGTTTTTT
CSAPGLASGELFF
>TRBJ2-6|17|TRBV6-5|few|.
TGTGCCAGCAGTTACTCCCAGGGGCCCTCTGGGGCCAACGTCCTGACTTTC
CASSYSQGPSGANVLTF
>TRBJ2-5|14|TRBV5-1|few|TRBD2
TGCGCCAGCACCGTGACTAGCGGAGGGGAGACCCAGTACTTC
CASTVTSGGETQYF
>TRBJ2-1|13|TRBV2|.|TRBD2
TGTGCCAGCAGTTTACAGCGGGGGGACGAGCAGTTCTTC
CASSLQRGDEQFF
>TRBJ2-1|16|TRBV11-3|few|.
TGTGCCAGCAGCTCCCGGACCTCCCCCTCCTACAATGAGCAGTTCTTC
CASSSRTSPSYNEQFF
>TRBJ2-7|16|TRBV24-1|few|TRBD1
TGTGCCACCAGTGACGCCGGACAGGGGACTACCTACGAGCAGTACTTC
CATSDAGQGTTYEQYF
>TRBJ1-6|18|TRBV11-2|.|TRBD1
TGTGCCAGCAGCAATTCAGCGGGACAGAGCTCCTATAATTCACCCCTCCACTTT
CASSNSAGQSSYNSPLHF
>TRBJ2-1|14|TRBV9|few|TRBD1
TGTGCCAGCAGCCCTCGACAGGGAATGGATGAGCAGTTCTTC
CASSPRQGMDEQFF
>TRBJ2-1|15|TRBV28|.|.
TGTGCCAGCTTAACCCGGGAGAGGGTGTGGTATGAGCAGTTCTTC
CASLTRERVWYEQFF
>TRBJ2-1|14|TRBV6-5|.|TRBD2
TGTGCCAGCAGTTACCTGTCTAGCGGCAATGAGCAGTTCTTC
CASSYLSSGNEQFF
>TRBJ1-5|15|TRBV24-1|.|TRBD1
TGTGCCACCAGTGATGTACAGGGGGGCAATCAGCCCCAGCATTTT
CATSDVQGGNQPQHF
>TRBJ2-3|16|TRBV7-2|.|.
TGTGCCAGCAGCTCATTAGGGATTTCCTCCACAGATACGCAGTATTTT
CASSSLGISSTDTQYF
>TRBJ1-5|16|TRBV2|.|TRBD1
TGTGCCAGCAGTGGCGAGGGACAGGGGGGCAATCAGCCCCAGCATTTT
CASSGEGQGGNQPQHF
>TRBJ2-7|15|TRBV18|few|TRBD2
TGTGCCAGCTCACCAAGGGAGGGAGGGCCCTACGAGCAGTACTTC
CASSPREGGPYEQYF
>TRBJ1-3|15|TRBV11-2|few|.
TGTGCCAGCAGCTTCTATACGGATACTGGAAACACCATATATTTT
CASSFYTDTGNTIYF
>TRBJ2-3|15|TRBV5-1|many|.
TGCGCCAGCAGCTTGGGACAGGCATACACAGATACGCAGTATTTT
CASSLGQAYTDTQYF
>TRBJ2-5|12|TRBV4-3|.|.
TGCGCCAGCAGCCAAGGTCTCGGGACCCAGTACTTC
CASSQGLGTQYF
>TRBJ2-5|15|TRBV7-9|.|TRBD2
TGTGCCAGCAGCTTAGCGGGGGGGACTAAAGAGACCCAGTACTTC
CASSLAGGTKETQYF
>TRBJ2-7|15|TRBV20-1|many|TRBD2
TGCAGTGCTAGAGAAGGGACTAGCGGGAAGTACGAGCAGTACTTC
CSAREGTSGKYEQYF